This T cell receptor beta chain was recovered during a study of blood T cells in healthy people across ages (dated by TCRdb to about 2015). In the study overall: In model experiments, template switching captured roughly one uniquely barcoded TCR beta cDNA molecule for every two T cells. Age-related changes in TCR beta repertoire diversity were measured in the study by deep sequencing normalized with unique cDNA molecular identifiers. The donors were divided into four age groups: young (average around 15 years), middle-aged (about 40), aged (around 59) and long-lived (82). To avoid experimental bias, donors of different ages were spread randomly across the sequencing lanes. Two additional independent replicas of 1 million unique cDNA reads from the same blood draw were analyzed for two donors (one aged 18 to 30 and one aged 80 or older).

Results and caveats for the whole study, not just this receptor: The percentage of naive T cells measured by flow cytometry correlated strongly with observed TCR beta diversity. The CMV infection status of donors was not known, potentially confounding age-related changes in expanded clonotypes. Observed TCR beta diversity per million T cells fell roughly linearly with age, and a significant reduction was already apparent by age roughly 40. Estimates of total diversity from one million sequenced T cells were regarded as lower bounds and underestimates. Since profiling was done on bulk unsorted PBMCs, naive and antigen-experienced compartments could not be conclusively compared. Compared with the aged group, the long-lived group had more naive CD4+ T cells, fewer expanded clones and increased TCR diversity, suggesting age selection.

The receptor library was made with 5' RACE. Sequencer: Illumina HiSeq 2500. A second roughly 6 to 12 cycle PCR used a sample-barcoded 5' primer and a J-beta primer mix. A unique molecular identifier was introduced onto each TCR beta cDNA molecule by a template-switch 5' adaptor carrying 12 random nucleotides. At least 3 million CDR3-containing paired-end reads were obtained from each sample. First-strand cDNA synthesis was performed from all RNA using the Mint cDNA synthesis kit, with priming by a TRBC-specific oligonucleotide. Following uracil-DNA glycosylase treatment, a first 18-cycle PCR with universal primers M1SS and BC2_uni_R was performed on all cDNA. On the authors' methods: For normalization, 1 million high-quality reads were randomly selected from each sample, with every read carrying a distinct molecular identifier. Reads with shared molecular identifiers were discarded instead of being binned into consensus sequences. CDR3 identification, clonotype clustering and error correction used MiTCR with a Q25 quality threshold and the strictest error-elimination algorithm. Lower-bound total TCR beta diversity was estimated with a nonparametric unseen species model using Euler transformation. TCRdb redid the processing of the public reads, applying fastp at Q25 and MiXCR, and retained in-frame beta chains. Every distinct CDR3 protein forms one entry, paired with its most common genes and DNA. These V and J calls are TCRdb output, not the study's own analysis. The sample data list 800,000 or so distinct CDR3 sequences, and around half of these were observed just once. The ten largest clones take up 15% to 20% of the sample.

Donors were a few dozen systemically healthy Caucasian individuals from Russia aged roughly 6 to 95 years. Roughly 11 milliliters of peripheral blood were drawn from each donor into EDTA-treated Vacutainer tubes. Ficoll-Paque density-gradient centrifugation was used to isolate PBMCs, with at least 6.5 million per sample. Trizol reagent was used to extract total RNA from the PBMCs, yielding at least 5.5 micrograms per sample. The percentages of naive CD45RAhigh/CD27high T cells were determined by flow cytometry on a PBMC aliquot from every donor. The sample holds a few counts of this clonotype. The target of this receptor is not known. The sample holds no much larger clone one base away, and base qualities are not on file. The CDR3 starts with the cysteine, ends with the phenylalanine, and has 16 residues. Only the CDR3 DNA stays, 48 bases, in frame from base 1. After removal of 5 bases from V and 5 bases from J, the junction retains 10 bases not matched to a gene. The germline V gene yields SGHTA for CDR1 and FQGNSA for CDR2.

The origin of this receptor is an elderly man in good health. The V and J segments used are TRBV7-2 and TRBJ2-3; 10 bases in the middle match TRBD1. Sequenced sample: blood. The CDR3 region: CASSRGGTGVVDTQYF. The DNA sequence is as follows: TGTGCCAGCAGCCGGGGTGGGACAGGGGTTGTAGATACGCAGTATTTT.